This TCR beta chain was sequenced during a study of blood T cell repertoires in COVID-19 (dated by TCRdb to the early 2020s). For the wider study: The collaborator samples originated in the United States, Italy and Spain and spanned the acute and convalescent phases of COVID-19. The prospective study material was composed of cDNA or gDNA derived from T cells, B-cell-depleted T cells, or PBMCs. The dataset comprised deeply sampled blood TCRbeta repertoires from subjects exposed to, actively infected with, or recovered from COVID-19. The repertoires were made available in a free public database intended to serve as a resource for research on the immune response to SARS-CoV-2. The samples were drawn from the first 160 participants of the ongoing ImmuneRACE study and from 950 to 1,500 subjects provided by 6 global collaborators. Sample metadata almost always included a de-identified subject ID, COVID-19 status, age in years and sex. HLA class I and class II types, where available, came from metadata supplied by the sample provider rather than from assay-based typing. What the authors observed across the whole study: The quantity of clinical and demographic metadata differed by source and by participant and was supplied without curation.

Each collaborating institution followed its own protocols to collect whole blood in K2EDTA tubes. For TCRbeta analysis, collaborator samples were shipped as frozen whole blood, as isolated PBMCs, or as DNA extracted from either sample type. TCRbeta CDR3 regions were amplified from genomic DNA by means of the immunoSEQ Assay, a bias-controlled multiplex PCR. The original pipeline was this. The number of nucleated cells in each sample was estimated from the amplification of reference gene primers within the assay. Sequence reads were collapsed and filtered to measure the absolute abundance of every unique TCRbeta CDR3 rearrangement. For each sample, productive Simpson clonality was calculated as the square root of Simpson's diversity index across productive rearrangements. This is the immuneACCESS table as TCRdb keeps it, with only in-frame sequences that have V and J called. A part of the clones is gone; compared with another copy, unresolved V genes explain less than half, and the rest is unexplained. V and J calls and clone size are copied from that table; D and trimming were computed from the DNA. The sample profile shows over 30,000 clones; approximately 82% of them were found once. The ten largest clones represent approximately 40% of the sample.

Turning to this clone: Its antigen is unknown. Base qualities are not recorded, but no much larger clone differs from it by a single base.

Sequenced input: peripheral blood. The source is a man at least 80 years old with active or convalescent COVID-19.

The DNA sequence is given as TGTGCCAGCAGCGTAGGGCCGGGACAGGGGGGTGAGCAGTTCTTC. Translated, this is CASSVGPGQGGEQFF. The chain uses TRBV9 and TRBJ2-1; a stretch of 11 junction bases matches TRBD1. Unmatched junction bases come to 5, with V trimmed by 0 bases and J by 9 bases. Reading the germline V gene gives CDR1 SGDLS and CDR2 YYNGEE. The CDR3 runs 15 amino acids, cysteine and phenylalanine included. The read is trimmed to its CDR3 DNA, 45 bases read in frame from base 1.